The clone carrying this T cell receptor (beta chain) was observed a handful of times. TCR beta CDR3 regions were amplified from RNA transcripts. Primed by the HTBI set, a first-round RT-PCR was run on the TCR CDR3. TCRdb re-called the multiplex PCR reads through MiXCR, storing one row per CDR3 protein. This table has approximately 640,000 distinct CDR3 sequences, 17% appearing once. This sample is drawn from a study of T cells in Graves' hyperthyroidism and ophthalmopathy. Between the trimmed V and J ends, which lost 2 bases and 1 base, there was a span of 8 bases. The CDR3 has 14 amino acids. CDR1 is LGHDT, CDR2 YNNKEL, per germline (reference sequence).

The V gene is TRBV3-1, the J gene TRBJ2-5, with D possibly being TRBD2 (6 bases). The receptor comes from a man aged 45-60 years with Graves' hyperthyroidism. Input material: blood. The CDR3 loop reads CASSQPSVQETQYF. DNA for the CDR3: TGTGCCAGCAGCCAACCTAGCGTCCAAGAGACCCAGTACTTC.